The rows below give T cell receptor beta chains drawn from one sample of a study of blood T cell repertoires in COVID-19. The data were produced by immunoSEQ multiplex PCR, yet TCRdb's version contains in-frame clones alone and is incomplete. The table shows tens of thousands of clones, with over 75% occurring only once. Specimen: peripheral blood. Receptors originate from a human donor in a cohort sampled during active COVID-19. CDR3s leave out the opening cysteine and the closing phenylalanine or tryptophan.

J gene: TRBJ2-2; V gene: TRBV2; CDR3 protein: ASSGPPRTSGRLNTGELF
J gene: TRBJ1-1; V gene: TRBV7-6; CDR3 protein: ASSFQSYTEAF
J gene: TRBJ2-7; V gene: TRBV7-3; CDR3 protein: ASSLTGGYYEQY
J gene: TRBJ2-7; V gene: TRBV5-1; CDR3 protein: ASSLALGASYEQY
J gene: TRBJ2-1; V gene: TRBV29-1; CDR3 protein: SVKTPGGSYNEQF
J gene: TRBJ2-2; V gene: TRBV19; CDR3 protein: ASRITGGGGSGELF
J gene: TRBJ1-1; V gene: TRBV19; CDR3 protein: ASMAGLGQGVNTEAF
J gene: TRBJ2-7; V gene: TRBV5-4; CDR3 protein: ASSLVGGREQY
J gene: TRBJ2-5; V gene: TRBV6-6; CDR3 protein: ASTTRGTGAPPQY
J gene: TRBJ1-4; V gene: TRBV5-1; CDR3 protein: ASRPPNGGEKLF
J gene: TRBJ2-3; V gene: TRBV11-1; CDR3 protein: ASSLAPGGGTDTQY
J gene: TRBJ1-4; V gene: TRBV5-1; CDR3 protein: ASSWTTGLNEKLF
J gene: TRBJ2-2; V gene: TRBV4-2; CDR3 protein: ASSISPPGQTGELF
J gene: TRBJ1-1; V gene: TRBV9; CDR3 protein: ASSVEPGLGSEAF
J gene: TRBJ2-5; V gene: TRBV5-6; CDR3 protein: ASSLVGDQETQY
J gene: TRBJ2-1; V gene: TRBV19; CDR3 protein: ASTPGSLSNEQF
J gene: TRBJ1-1; V gene: TRBV6-5; CDR3 protein: ASSYSEGSATEAF
J gene: TRBJ1-5; V gene: TRBV15; CDR3 protein: ATSRAIFRDSNQPQH